The next 9 T cell receptor beta chains were all read from a single sample in a study of OX40 agonist ivuxolimab in advanced cancers. The assay was immunoSEQ multiplex PCR, and TCRdb's table has in-frame clones only and misses some. This table has 12,000 or so clones, around four fifths appearing once. This specimen consisted of CD4+ or CD8+ T cells sorted from blood, obtained in a trial of the OX40 agonist ivuxolimab. All receptors derive from an adult with an advanced solid tumor such as melanoma, head and neck, liver or kidney cancer.

CDR3 sequence reads: CARPTGGDRGYNSPLHF. CDR3 nucleotides: TGCGCCAGACCCACAGGGGGAGACAGGGGGTATAATTCACCCCTCCACTTT. The chain uses TRBV10-1 and TRBJ1-6, with 9 bases aligning to TRBD1. The CDR3 spans 17 residues. The V and J ends lost 9 bases and 4 bases, in that order; junction bases with no gene match: 13. CDR1 is WNHNN and CDR2 is SYGVQD in the germline V gene (reference sequence).

The chain joins TRBV28 to TRBJ1-1, with D unclear. V lost 3 bases, J lost 4 bases, and 9 bases lay in between. The V gene's germline CDR1 is MDHEN and CDR2 SYDVKM. This CDR3 spans 13 amino acids. In DNA form, the CDR3 reads TGTGCCAGCAGTTTTCTTGTCGGCACTGAAGCTTTCTTT. Its protein product is CASSFLVGTEAFF.

The chain combines TRBV7-9 with TRBJ1-1; unclear D gene. Trimming shortened V by 2 bases and J by 10 bases, and 17 bases separated the two germline ends. Per the germline V gene, CDR1 is SEHNR and CDR2 is FQNEAQ (reference sequence). This CDR3 region has 14 residues. The CDR3 DNA reads as TGTGCCAGCAGCTTAAACGGTGCCAAAATGGGAGCTTTCTTT. This translates into CASSLNGAKMGAFF. The full variable domain, rest sourced from reference TRBV7-9 and TRBJ1-1, is DTGVSQNPRHKITKRGQNVTFRCDPISEHNRLYWYRQTLGQGPEFLTYFQNEAQLEKSRLLSDRFSAERPKGSFSTLEIQRTEQGDSAMYLCASSLNGAKMGAFFGQGTRLTVV.

CDR3 amino acids: CSVEEAGGYGYTF. Written as DNA, the CDR3 is TGCAGCGTTGAAGAGGCAGGGGGCTATGGCTACACCTTC. The rearrangement uses TRBV29-1 and TRBJ1-2; 7 bases agree with TRBD1. V shed 0 bases, J shed 4 bases, and the junction held 2 bases outside the gene matches. The CDR3 totals 13 residues. CDR1 and CDR2 (germline): SQVTM, ANQGSEA.

This clone was observed a single time. The gene calls are TRBV11-1 and TRBJ1-2; 11 nucleotides line up with TRBD1. The CDR3 length is 16 residues. Trimming removed 0 bases from V and 8 bases from J; junction bases left unmatched: 8. Germline V gene lookup returns CDR1 SGHAT and CDR2 FQDESV (reference sequence). The CDR3 loop is CASSLARGQGAKGYTF. CDR3 bases: TGTGCCAGCAGCTTAGCGCGAGGACAGGGGGCGAAAGGCTACACCTTC. Variable domain in full (rest from reference TRBV11-1 and TRBJ1-2): EAEVAQSPRYKITEKSQAVAFWCDPISGHATLYWYRQILGQGPELLVQFQDESVVDDSQLPKDRFSAERLKGVDSTLKIQPAELGDSAMYLCASSLARGQGAKGYTFGSGTRLTVV.

This chain links TRBV28 with TRBJ2-1; D not resolved. This CDR3 has 14 amino acids. The V and J ends lost 1 base and 3 bases respectively, with 7 bases between them. From germline, CDR1 is MDHEN and CDR2 SYDVKM. The CDR3 DNA follows: TGTGCCAGCAGTTTATCGGCTAGCTACAATGAGCAGTTCTTC. It encodes CASSLSASYNEQFF.

V gene TRBV7-8 combines with J gene TRBJ1-2; D not certain. V lost 5 bases to trimming and J lost 3 bases, with 10 bases between them. Germline V gene data show CDR1 as SGHVS and CDR2 as FQNEAQ. The CDR3 spans 13 residues. The CDR3 loop reads CASSPGGDYGYTF. The CDR3 DNA follows: TGTGCCAGCAGCCCTGGTGGGGACTATGGCTACACCTTC. Full variable domain (rest looked up from reference TRBV7-8 and TRBJ1-2): GAGVSQSPRYKVAKRGQDVALRCDPISGHVSLFWYQQALGQGPEFLTYFQNEAQLDKSGLPSDRFFAERPEGSVSTLKIQRTQQEDSAVYLCASSPGGDYGYTFGSGTRLTVV.

This chain uses TRBV6-1 with TRBJ1-5, with 8 bases fitting TRBD1. The V and J ends lost 6 bases and 4 bases, in that order; junction bases with no gene match: 5. Germline V gene data show CDR1 as MNHNS and CDR2 as SASEGT. The CDR3 totals 14 residues. The CDR3 here is CASRRTGRNQPQHF. As DNA, the CDR3 is TGTGCCAGCAGGCGGACAGGGAGGAATCAGCCCCAGCATTTT.

Regarding this clone: This specimen includes other DNA sequences encoding the same CDR3. The V call is TRBV27, the J call TRBJ2-2; 8 bases map to TRBD2. The ends lost 6 bases at V and 5 bases at J; junction bases unmatched: 8. CDR3 length: 15 amino acids. Per the germline V gene, CDR1 is MNHEY and CDR2 is SMNVEV (reference sequence). The CDR3 nucleotides read TGTGCCAGCAGCCCACTAGCGGTGAGAACCGGGGAGCTGTTTTTT. Its protein is CASSPLAVRTGELFF.